Presented here are 8 T cell receptor beta chains from one specimen sequenced in a study of blood T cell repertoires in COVID-19. Produced via immunoSEQ multiplex PCR; TCRdb's table is partial and in-frame only. The table lists fewer than 250,000 clones, about 90% of them singletons, with more than 10% in the top ten. The sequenced material came from PBMCs or T cells enriched from blood (not recorded which). These receptors all stem from a man aged 25 to 40 who had recovered from COVID-19.

This rearrangement joins TRBV11-2 to TRBJ2-2; D is possibly TRBD1 (6 bases). The V gene's germline CDR1 is SGHAT and CDR2 FQNNGV. V was pared by 5 bases and J by 10 bases, with 20 bases between. The CDR3 extends over 15 amino acids. The CDR3 sequence: CASSAQRQVRVELFF. The CDR3 DNA reads as TGTGCCAGCAGCGCGCAAAGACAGGTTAGGGTGGAGCTGTTTTTT.

This chain links TRBV6-5 with TRBJ2-3, with 13 bases lining up with TRBD2. The germline CDR1 and CDR2 sequences are MNHEY and SVGAGI. The trim removed 6 bases at V and 2 bases at J, leaving 2 bases unmatched. This CDR3 region has 15 residues. In DNA, the CDR3 is TGTGCCAGCAGGACTAGCGGGAGGTTCACAGATACGCAGTATTTT. Its protein product is CASRTSGRFTDTQYF.

This clone was counted a few times. This chain connects TRBV18 to TRBJ1-4, with unresolved D. The V end was cut by 0 bases, the J end by 8 bases, with 10 bases between. Germline V CDR1 and CDR2: KGHSH, LQKENI. The CDR3 is made up of 14 amino acids. The DNA of the CDR3 is TGTGCCAGCTCACCACCAGCGGCACGCGAAAAACTGTTTTTT. This gives the protein CASSPPAAREKLFF.

The chain recombines TRBV7-2 with TRBJ1-2; weak D call: TRBD1 (6 bases). CDR3 size: 14 residues. CDR1 is SGHTA, CDR2 FQGNSA, per germline. With 3 bases removed from V and 2 bases from J, the gap between germline ends came to 10 bases. The CDR3 loop reads CASSFRDKNYGYTF. In nucleotides, the CDR3 is TGTGCCAGCAGCTTCCGGGACAAGAACTATGGCTACACCTTC.

This chain uses TRBV5-4 with TRBJ2-3; unclear D gene. V was clipped by 4 bases and J by 6 bases, with 6 bases between them. Germline CDR1 reads SGHNT; CDR2 reads YYREEE (reference sequence). The CDR3 is made up of 11 amino acids. The CDR3 DNA is TGTGCCAGCAGCCCCGGGGATACGCAGTATTTT. Protein sequence: CASSPGDTQYF.

The table lists this clone with a few counts. The chain joins TRBV5-1 to TRBJ1-5, with D maybe TRBD1 (6 bases). Trimming left V 4 bases short and J 2 bases short, with 16 bases between. Germline-derived CDR1 and CDR2 are SGHRS and YFSETQ. The CDR3 sequence is 16 residues long. The CDR3 DNA reads TGCGCCAGCAGCCCGGGGGGGCGCGGAGGCAATCAGCCCCAGCATTTT. Its translation: CASSPGGRGGNQPQHF.

This chain links TRBV30 with TRBJ1-5; D unclear. Deletions cut 2 bases from V and 5 bases from J, with 16 bases between. The CDR3 contains 15 residues. CDR1 is GTSNPN and CDR2 is SVGIG in the germline V gene (reference sequence). CDR3 loop: CAWSRRGNHDQPQHF. DNA for the CDR3: TGTGCCTGGAGTCGGCGGGGAAACCACGATCAGCCCCAGCATTTT.

The chain joins TRBV7-2 to TRBJ1-1; D gene uncertain. The V gene lost 5 bases and the J gene lost 2 bases, with 12 bases spanning the gap. The CDR3 length is 14 residues. Germline CDR1 is SGHTA and CDR2 is FQGNSA. The CDR3 DNA sequence: TGTGCCAGCAGCCCCTCGCGGGGAAACACTGAAGCTTTCTTT. Translating it yields CASSPSRGNTEAFF.